The table lists the clone carrying this T cell receptor beta chain with a few counts. Its antigen is unknown. Sampling consisted of one heparinised blood draw per donor, averaging approximately 120 mL. This sample was taken from a study of beta chain features in type 1 diabetes. Overall study results and limits: Type 1 diabetes patients had TCRB CDR3s that were shorter (moderately but significantly so) in all four CD4+ subsets.

The investigators reverse transcribed all of the isolated RNA, so they sequenced expressed TCRB transcripts. Sequencing used immunoSEQ multiplex PCR; TCRdb keeps in-frame clones, though not all of them. The sample has about 360,000 clones; 10% to 15% are singletons. The origin of this receptor is a young man in good health. Sequencing was performed on naive CD4+ T cells from blood.

The chain's CDR3 is CASSLWGQRAGELFF. In DNA, the CDR3 is TGTGCCAGCAGTTTGTGGGGACAGCGGGCCGGGGAGCTGTTTTTT. V gene TRBV28 combines with J gene TRBJ2-2; D is possibly TRBD1 (7 bases). CDR1 MDHEN and CDR2 SYDVKM come from the germline V gene. Trimming shortened V by 3 bases and J by 6 bases, and 14 bases separated the two germline ends. The CDR3 is made up of 15 amino acids.